The next 18 T cell receptor beta chains were all read from a single sample in a study of T cell changes during pregnancy in multiple sclerosis. This table comes from immunoSEQ multiplex PCR, and its TCRdb copy is limited to in-frame clones, with some not included. The data show some 85,000 clones, 90% to 95% seen once. Source: peripheral blood, taken in the second trimester of pregnancy. The receptor source for this set is a female donor with multiple sclerosis, enrolled in a pregnancy study.

This chain uses TRBV30 with TRBJ1-2; D perhaps matches TRBD1 (5 bases). This CDR3 has 12 amino acids. V gave up 5 bases and J gave up 4 bases, with 11 bases separating them. Germline CDR1 GTSNPN, CDR2 SVGIG (reference sequence). Written as DNA, the CDR3 is TGTGCCTGGGGGGGGACTGGCTATGGCTACACCTTC. This translates into CAWGGTGYGYTF.

The CDR3 sequence: CAWFGERFPRGYTF. The CDR3 coding sequence is TGTGCCTGGTTCGGGGAACGTTTCCCGCGGGGCTACACCTTC. The J gene is TRBJ1-2, the V gene TRBV30; D remains ambiguous. V dropped 5 bases and J dropped 8 bases, with 21 bases sitting between them. Germline lookup yields CDR1 GTSNPN and CDR2 SVGIG (reference sequence). This CDR3 contains 14 residues.

The chain combines TRBV5-4 with TRBJ1-1; the D gene is possibly TRBD1 (5 bases). CDR1 is SGHNT, CDR2 YYREEE, per germline (reference sequence). Trimming took off 1 base at V and 1 base at J, with 8 bases between the two ends. The CDR3 extends over 14 amino acids. The DNA for the CDR3 is TGTGCCAGCAGCTTGTTCGGGGGGAACACTGAAGCTTTCTTT. It is translated as CASSLFGGNTEAFF.

The V and J genes are TRBV10-3 and TRBJ2-7; the D gene is possibly TRBD2 (6 bases). The CDR3 is 13 residues long. V lost 6 bases and J lost 1, with 10 bases in between. Germline values: CDR1 ENHRY, CDR2 SYGVKD. This CDR3 is CAIRTGESYEQYF. For the CDR3, the DNA is TGTGCCATCAGAACGGGAGAGTCCTACGAGCAGTACTTC.

The chain uses TRBV19 and TRBJ2-7; the D gene is possibly TRBD1 (6 bases). Germline V gene lookup returns CDR1 LNHDA and CDR2 SQIVND (reference sequence). CDR3 length equals 15 residues. The V end was cut by 1 base, the J end by 3 bases, with 13 bases between. CDR3 in DNA: TGTGCCAGTAGTATAGGATCAGGGGCCGGCTACGAGCAGTACTTC. Protein product: CASSIGSGAGYEQYF.

V is TRBV28 and J is TRBJ2-1; 11 nucleotides align to TRBD2. The germline gives CDR1 MDHEN, CDR2 SYDVKM. This CDR3 is 15 amino acids long. With 4 bases clipped from V and 8 bases from J, the junction kept 7 bases outside the gene matches. As DNA, the CDR3 is TGTGCCAGCAGTTCGCCCGGACTAGCGGGTCATGAGCAGTTCTTC. Translated: CASSSPGLAGHEQFF.

The CDR3 region is CASSWTGGNYGYTF. CDR3 coding DNA: TGTGCCAGCAGCTGGACAGGGGGCAACTATGGCTACACCTTC. The chain employs TRBV5-5 and TRBJ1-2, with 11 nucleotides matching TRBD1. V shed 3 bases and J 2 bases; nucleotides not matched to a gene: 0. Germline V lookup: CDR1 SGHKS, CDR2 YYEKEE (reference sequence). The CDR3 spans 14 residues.

Regarding this clone: The junction departs from germline at one end; a sequencing error may be responsible. The chain combines TRBV11-2 with TRBJ2-3, with TRBD2 matching 11 bases. This CDR3 has 13 amino acids. The germline CDR1 and CDR2 sequences are SGHAT and FQNNGV. CDR3 bases: TGTGCCAGCAGCCCCCGACTAGCGGGATCCGAGGATTTT. It encodes CASSPRLAGSEDF.

This chain connects TRBV18 to TRBJ1-1, with TRBD1 matching over 10 bases. Germline V gives CDR1 KGHSH, CDR2 LQKENI. Trimming took 5 bases from V and 4 from J; bases not matched to a gene: 7. CDR3 size: 15 residues. The CDR3 is CASSTDRGRVTEAFF. DNA of the CDR3: TGTGCCAGCTCAACCGACAGGGGGCGCGTCACTGAAGCTTTCTTT.

The CDR3 nucleotides are TGTGCCAGTTTCCTTCCGGGGTCCGAGCAGTACTTC. It is translated as CASFLPGSEQYF. The chain carries TRBV28 and TRBJ2-7, with a tentative D call TRBD2 (5 bases). The CDR3 totals 12 residues. Germline CDR1 MDHEN, CDR2 SYDVKM. V dropped 9 bases and J dropped 6 bases, with 15 bases sitting between them.

The rearrangement uses TRBV13 and TRBJ2-7, with 15 bases that match TRBD2. With V trimmed by 4 bases and J by 4 bases, 2 bases remained unmatched. The CDR3 totals 15 residues. Per germline, CDR1 PRHDT and CDR2 FYEKMQ (reference sequence). CDR3 bases: TGTGCCAGCAGCTCTGGGACTAGCGGGAGGTACGAGCAGTACTTC. Protein product: CASSSGTSGRYEQYF.

The rearrangement links TRBV5-1 to TRBJ2-5; D gene uncertain. Germline V gene data show CDR1 as SGHRS and CDR2 as YFSETQ. CDR3 length: 14 residues. The V and J ends lost 0 bases and 1 base respectively, with 7 bases between them. The CDR3 reads CASSLGRSQETQYF. The CDR3 nucleotides read TGCGCCAGCAGCTTGGGACGGAGCCAAGAGACCCAGTACTTC.

This clone was recorded a few times. The J gene is TRBJ2-2, the V gene TRBV19; 11 nucleotides align to TRBD2. The germline gives CDR1 LNHDA, CDR2 SQIVND (reference sequence). After removal of 5 bases from V and 5 bases from J, the junction contained 16 bases not matched to a gene. The CDR3 has 19 amino acids. The CDR3 nucleotides are TGTGCCAGTAGTCCCCGCCGGGGTAGCGGGAGGGCCCGAACCGGGGAGCTGTTTTTT. Encoded protein: CASSPRRGSGRARTGELFF.

The rearrangement joins TRBV19 to TRBJ2-1; 9 bases align to TRBD2. The CDR3 extends over 13 amino acids. Per germline, CDR1 LNHDA and CDR2 SQIVND (reference sequence). The V and J ends lost 5 bases and 9 bases, in that order; junction bases with no gene match: 5. The CDR3 DNA follows: TGTGCCAGTAGTTGGGGACTAGCATTTGAGCAGTTCTTC. Its translation: CASSWGLAFEQFF.

The chain has TRBV6-6 and TRBJ2-1, with D unresolved. The length of the CDR3 is 12 residues. Trimming left V 1 base short and J 6 bases short, with 4 bases between. Per germline, CDR1 MNHNY and CDR2 SVGAGI (reference sequence). The CDR3 DNA follows: TGTGCCAGCAGTTACTTCAGCAATGAGCAGTTCTTC. Translation gives CASSYFSNEQFF.

V usage is TRBV5-5 and J usage is TRBJ1-3; perhaps TRBD1 as D (5 bases). Trimming cost V 4 bases and J 2 bases, with 13 bases left between them. The germline gives CDR1 SGHKS, CDR2 YYEKEE (reference sequence). The length of the CDR3 is 15 residues. The CDR3 reads CASSLGGGAGNTIYF. CDR3 bases: TGTGCCAGCAGCCTCGGGGGGGGAGCTGGAAACACCATATATTTT.

The chain has TRBV7-9 and TRBJ1-2, with D tentatively TRBD1 (5 bases). The germline V gene encodes CDR1 SEHNR and CDR2 FQNEAQ (reference sequence). V lost 1 base and J lost 6, with 15 bases in between. CDR3 length equals 15 residues. CDR3 in DNA: TGTGCCAGCAGCTTAGAACAGGATAGAGAGGATGGCTACACCTTC. It codes for CASSLEQDREDGYTF.

The chain is built from TRBV7-9 and TRBJ2-7; D is unclear. Trimming cost V 5 bases and J 4 bases, with 12 bases left between them. Germline V gene data show CDR1 as SEHNR and CDR2 as FQNEAQ (reference sequence). The CDR3 loop spans 13 amino acids. The CDR3 region is CASSPLNFYEQYF. CDR3 coding DNA: TGTGCCAGCAGCCCCCTAAATTTTTACGAGCAGTACTTC.